The 14 T cell receptor beta chains below all came from one sample that was sequenced in a study of blood T cell repertoires in COVID-19. Libraries were prepared by immunoSEQ multiplex PCR; TCRdb keeps only in-frame clonotypes and omits some of them. Here the sample spans about 250,000 clones, around 80% being singletons. The specimen was peripheral blood. All receptors come from a man in his forties with acute or convalescent COVID-19.

This rearrangement joins TRBV5-6 to TRBJ1-2, with D hard to call. Per germline, CDR1 SGHDT and CDR2 YYEEEE. This CDR3 comprises 13 residues. Trimming removed 1 base from V and 8 bases from J, with 12 bases in between. The CDR3 spells CASSLPLDEGYTF. In DNA form, the CDR3 reads TGTGCCAGCAGCTTGCCGCTAGACGAGGGCTACACCTTC.

The gene calls are TRBV6-6 and TRBJ1-1, with TRBD1 matching over 8 bases. Trimming cost V 6 bases and J 6 bases; bases outside gene matches: 9. The CDR3 runs 14 residues. Germline CDR1 and CDR2: MNHNY and SVGAGI (reference sequence). The CDR3 spells CASSPTGGGSEAFF. For the CDR3, the DNA is TGTGCCAGCAGCCCTACAGGGGGGGGGTCTGAAGCTTTCTTT.

V is TRBV7-8 and J is TRBJ2-2; D call uncertain. From germline, CDR1 is SGHVS and CDR2 FQNEAQ. Trimming took 5 bases from V and 2 from J, leaving 3 bases between them. This CDR3 is built from 12 residues. The CDR3 is CASSSNTGELFF. In DNA, the CDR3 is TGTGCCAGCAGCAGCAACACCGGGGAGCTGTTTTTT.

The rearrangement links TRBV7-9 to TRBJ1-2; D is ambiguous. The CDR3 loop spans 15 amino acids. Germline lookup yields CDR1 SEHNR and CDR2 FQNEAQ (reference sequence). V dropped 0 bases and J dropped 1 base, with 9 bases sitting between them. The CDR3 spells CASSLAGQNNYGYTF. The CDR3 DNA sequence: TGTGCCAGCAGCTTAGCGGGCCAGAATAACTATGGCTACACCTTC. Complete variable domain (other parts from reference TRBV7-9 and TRBJ1-2): DTGVSQNPRHKITKRGQNVTFRCDPISEHNRLYWYRQTLGQGPEFLTYFQNEAQLEKSRLLSDRFSAERPKGSFSTLEIQRTEQGDSAMYLCASSLAGQNNYGYTFGSGTRLTVV.

The gene calls are TRBV29-1 and TRBJ2-7, with 8 bases that match TRBD2. Germline V gene data show CDR1 as SQVTM and CDR2 as ANQGSEA. The CDR3 spans 14 residues. Trimming at V came to 1 base and at J to 0 bases, leaving 2 bases not matched to a gene. DNA of the CDR3: TGCAGCGTTGAAGTAGCGGGGACCTCCTACGAGCAGTACTTC. Translation gives CSVEVAGTSYEQYF.

The V and J genes are TRBV6-1 and TRBJ2-7; D is possibly TRBD2 (6 bases). Trimming removed 2 bases at V and 2 bases at J, with 13 bases between. Germline V CDR1 and CDR2: MNHNS, SASEGT. The CDR3 length is 15 residues. CDR3 coding DNA: TGTGCCAGCAGTGAATTCTGGGGGGTCCCCTACGAGCAGTACTTC. Encoded protein: CASSEFWGVPYEQYF.

The chain recombines TRBV9 with TRBJ1-1, with 9 bases identical to TRBD1. The CDR3 totals 14 residues. CDR1 is SGDLS, CDR2 YYNGEE, per germline. The V segment lost 5 bases and the J segment 5 bases; nucleotides outside the gene matches: 7. The CDR3 region has the DNA TGTGCCAGCAGAAAAGGACAGGGGAGGACTGAAGCTTTCTTT. Encoded protein: CASRKGQGRTEAFF.

The chain couples TRBV6-1 to TRBJ1-2, with 9 bases aligning to TRBD1. Looked up from germline, CDR1 is MNHNS and CDR2 is SASEGT. The CDR3 contains 16 residues. Trimming cost V 4 bases and J 4 bases; bases outside gene matches: 10. The DNA of the CDR3 is TGTGCCAGCAGTGGGATGGACAGGGGAGTCAGCTATGGCTACACCTTC. Amino acid sequence: CASSGMDRGVSYGYTF.

This clone was detected only once. V is TRBV5-1 and J is TRBJ2-3; D unresolved. Germline V CDR1 and CDR2: SGHRS, YFSETQ. CDR3 length equals 14 residues. V lost 3 bases and J lost 3, with 11 bases in between. CDR3 protein: CASSSKTGTDTQYF. The CDR3 nucleotides read TGCGCCAGCAGCTCGAAGACTGGAACAGATACGCAGTATTTT.

As regards this clone: Different DNA sequences within this sample yield the same CDR3. V usage is TRBV7-9 and J usage is TRBJ2-7; D remains ambiguous. CDR1 is SEHNR and CDR2 is FQNEAQ in the germline V gene (reference sequence). The CDR3 spans 13 residues. Trimming cost V 0 bases and J 2 bases, with 5 bases left between them. The CDR3 DNA reads as TGTGCCAGCAGCTTAGCGGCCACCTACGAGCAGTACTTC. Translation gives CASSLAATYEQYF.

CDR3 nucleotide sequence: TGTGCCAGCAGCTTCGTTAGCGGAGATCAAGAGACCCAGTACTTC. Residues: CASSFVSGDQETQYF. The rearrangement uses TRBV7-2 and TRBJ2-5, with a tentative D call TRBD2 (6 bases). V lost 3 bases and J 2 bases, leaving 13 bases between the germline ends. This CDR3 contains 15 residues. Germline V gene lookup returns CDR1 SGHTA and CDR2 FQGNSA.

V is TRBV20-1 and J is TRBJ2-3; TRBD2 agrees at 10 bases. Germline assignment: CDR1 DFQATT and CDR2 SNEGSKA (reference sequence). V lost 3 bases to trimming and J lost 3 bases; unmatched junction nucleotides: 9. This CDR3 has 16 residues. CDR3 sequence reads: CSASRLAGVWTDTQYF. DNA for the CDR3: TGCAGTGCTAGTCGGCTAGCGGGAGTGTGGACAGATACGCAGTATTTT.

This clone has only one observation. The chain joins TRBV5-1 to TRBJ2-7; 8 nucleotides match TRBD2. The V segment lost 4 bases and the J segment 6 bases; nucleotides outside the gene matches: 12. In germline, CDR1 is SGHRS, CDR2 YFSETQ. The length of the CDR3 is 15 residues. CDR3 in amino acids: CASSRRTSRSPEQYF. The CDR3 nucleotides are TGCGCCAGCAGCCGTCGGACTAGCAGGAGCCCCGAGCAGTACTTC.

The chain is built from TRBV11-2 and TRBJ2-5; TRBD1 aligns across 8 bases. CDR1 and CDR2 (germline): SGHAT, FQNNGV. The CDR3 has 15 residues. The ends lost 3 bases at V and 3 bases at J; junction bases unmatched: 6. CDR3 loop: CASSLGTGWEETQYF. CDR3 DNA: TGTGCCAGCAGCTTGGGGACAGGATGGGAAGAGACCCAGTACTTC.